This entry concerns a single T cell receptor (beta chain). Its antigen is unknown. This specimen comes from a study of identical twins. This CDR3 comprises 12 residues. Trimming stripped 1 base from V and 11 bases from J, with 14 bases between. CDR1 is DFQATT, CDR2 SNEGSKA, per germline (reference sequence). Findings of the study overall: Some out-of-frame alpha sequences were shared by twins, and these showed excess low generation probability.

TCRdb re-derived calls from the 5' RACE reads in MiXCR, one entry per CDR3 protein. The repertoire holds roughly 1,500,000 distinct CDR3 sequences, under 35% seen once, with approximately 0.25% in the top ten. Sequences were obtained from cord blood. The chain uses TRBV20-1 and TRBJ1-1; D is perhaps TRBD1 (6 bases). The origin of this receptor is a newborn girl in good health. CDR3 protein: CSARALQGRAFF. The CDR3 DNA sequence: TGCAGTGCTAGAGCCCTACAGGGCCGGGCTTTCTTT.